Following are 29 T cell receptor beta chains from one sample sequenced in a study of T cell repertoires in cytomegalovirus infection. TCRdb reprocessed the reads with MiXCR, giving one entry per CDR3 protein. The table lists approximately 550,000 distinct CDR3 sequences, 16% of them singletons, with around 25% in the top ten. Sequenced material: CD8+ T cells from PBMCs. The receptors were gathered from a human donor in good health (CMV status not recorded). Some clones in this sample may be carry-over from other donors' samples.

This clonotype occurred a few times. This sequence joins TRBV4-1 and TRBJ2-1; D unresolved. V was trimmed by 0 bases and J by 0 bases, leaving 12 bases between them. The CDR3 sequence is 17 residues long. The germline V gene encodes CDR1 MGHRA and CDR2 YSYEKL. CDR3 nucleotide sequence: TGCGCCAGCAGCCAAGATACAGCCCTGATCTCCTACAATGAGCAGTTCTTC. Residues: CASSQDTALISYNEQFF.

This chain connects TRBV4-2 to TRBJ2-5; D possibly corresponds to TRBD2 (6 bases). The germline V gene encodes CDR1 LGHNA and CDR2 YNFKEQ. V lost 4 bases and J lost 1, with 13 bases in between. The CDR3 length is 15 residues. The CDR3 nucleotides read TGTGCCAGCAGCCCCAGACGGGAGATCCAAGAGACCCAGTACTTC. This sequence encodes CASSPRREIQETQYF.

This chain joins TRBV7-3 and TRBJ2-1; 7 bases agree with TRBD2. Germline trimming cut 2 bases from V and 10 bases from J; bases unmatched to any gene: 8. The CDR3 loop spans 14 amino acids. CDR1 SGHTA and CDR2 FQGTGA come from the germline V gene. DNA for the CDR3: TGTGCCAGCAGCTTATGGGAGGGGCCCTACGAGCAGTTCTTC. This codes for CASSLWEGPYEQFF.

The CDR3 coding sequence is TGTGCCAGCAGTTTCGAAAGAGCAACTAATGAAAAACTGTTTTTT. Its translation: CASSFERATNEKLFF. The chain is built from TRBV6-5 and TRBJ1-4; D unclear. The germline V and J ends were trimmed by 4 bases and 0 bases, with 9 bases remaining between them. The length of the CDR3 is 15 residues. CDR1 is MNHEY and CDR2 is SVGAGI in the germline V gene.

The chain recombines TRBV28 with TRBJ1-5; no definite D call. With 8 bases removed from V and 1 base from J, the gap between germline ends came to 12 bases. Germline loops: CDR1 MDHEN, CDR2 SYDVKM. The CDR3 consists of 14 residues. The CDR3 DNA is TGTGCCAGCCGTAAGGAGGAGAGCAATCAGCCCCAGCATTTT. This encodes CASRKEESNQPQHF.

The chain is built from TRBV20-1 and TRBJ2-1; TRBD2 agrees at 12 bases. The V gene end was trimmed by 1 base and the J gene end by 7 bases; junction bases not matched to a gene: 8. Per the germline V gene, CDR1 is DFQATT and CDR2 is SNEGSKA (reference sequence). This CDR3 is 16 amino acids long. The CDR3, as DNA: TGCAGTGCTAGAGCCCATCTAGCGGGAGGGCCGAATGAGCAGTTCTTC. It is translated as CSARAHLAGGPNEQFF.

This rearrangement joins TRBV28 to TRBJ2-7; D may be TRBD1 or TRBD2 (5 bases each). V lost 7 bases and J lost 3, with 22 bases in between. CDR1 is MDHEN and CDR2 is SYDVKM in the germline V gene. This CDR3 is built from 16 residues. CDR3 sequence (DNA): TGTGCCAGCACAACCTTGACCCGGGACGGTGGCTACGAGCAGTACTTC. Its protein is CASTTLTRDGGYEQYF.

Concerning this clonotype itself: A clone one base away is much larger, so this may be a read error. The chain uses TRBV11-1 and TRBJ2-7, with TRBD2 as a possible D gene (6 bases). Deletions cut 4 bases from V and 3 bases from J, with 13 bases between. The CDR3 spans 14 residues. Germline lookup yields CDR1 SGHAT and CDR2 FQDESV (reference sequence). As DNA, the CDR3 is TGTGCCAGCAGCTCATTAGCGGCCATCTACGAGCAGTACTTC. Protein sequence: CASSSLAAIYEQYF.

A few counts support this clonotype. V is TRBV27 and J is TRBJ2-1; no reliable D call. From germline, CDR1 is MNHEY and CDR2 SMNVEV (reference sequence). The CDR3 is 13 residues long. V lost 3 bases and J lost 8, with 11 bases in between. The CDR3 here is CASSFGPWDEQFF. CDR3 nucleotides: TGTGCCAGCAGTTTTGGGCCGTGGGATGAGCAGTTCTTC.

The chain couples TRBV18 to TRBJ1-1; D is undetermined. Germline assignment: CDR1 KGHSH and CDR2 LQKENI. This CDR3 has 17 residues. The V gene lost 2 bases and the J gene lost 0 bases, with 16 bases spanning the gap. In DNA form, the CDR3 reads TGTGCCAGCTCACCAGACCTGTTTGAGGGTCTGAACACTGAAGCTTTCTTT. It encodes CASSPDLFEGLNTEAFF.

This sequence joins TRBV3-1 and TRBJ2-1; a weak D match, TRBD2 (6 bases). This CDR3 contains 13 residues. In germline, CDR1 is LGHDT, CDR2 YNNKEL (reference sequence). The germline V and J ends were trimmed by 5 bases and 7 bases, with 12 bases remaining between them. CDR3: CASSSGSSNEQFF. The CDR3 DNA reads as TGTGCCAGCAGCTCCGGGAGTTCGAATGAGCAGTTCTTC.

This clonotype was seen many times. The chain employs TRBV4-2 and TRBJ2-1; 12 nucleotides agree with TRBD2. Germline CDR1 reads LGHNA; CDR2 reads YNFKEQ. This CDR3 is built from 15 residues. V was clipped by 5 bases and J by 10 bases; unmatched bases: 9. CDR3 loop: CASSLTSGREEEQFF. As DNA, the CDR3 is TGTGCCAGCAGCTTGACTAGCGGGAGAGAGGAAGAGCAGTTCTTC.

The chain combines TRBV27 with TRBJ2-1; D is unclear. The CDR3 is made up of 16 amino acids. V was cut by 5 bases and J by 2 bases, with 16 bases left in between. Germline V gives CDR1 MNHEY, CDR2 SMNVEV (reference sequence). The CDR3 DNA reads TGTGCCAGCAGTAGCCCTGACGACGGACCCTACAATGAGCAGTTCTTC. As protein: CASSSPDDGPYNEQFF.

This clonotype was found a few times. The V gene is TRBV12-3 or TRBV12-4, the J gene TRBJ2-2; 8 bases fit TRBD1. The CDR3 is 15 residues long. V gave up 5 bases and J gave up 5 bases; unmatched junction bases: 7. CDR3 residues: CASSRLDRVTGELFF. CDR3 nucleotides: TGTGCCAGCAGTCGCCTGGACAGGGTGACCGGGGAGCTGTTTTTT.

This clonotype has ten or more counts. The chain combines TRBV12-3 or TRBV12-4 with TRBJ2-3, with a possible D match to TRBD2 (6 bases). The CDR3 spans 17 residues. Trimming left V 5 bases short and J 2 bases short, with 20 bases between. The CDR3 loop is CASSPLTPPGVTDTQYF. In nucleotides, the CDR3 is TGTGCCAGCAGTCCCCTGACTCCGCCGGGGGTCACAGATACGCAGTATTTT.

This chain connects TRBV6-2 or TRBV6-3 to TRBJ2-1, with D perhaps matching TRBD1 (6 bases). CDR3 length: 13 amino acids. V was trimmed by 6 bases and J by 6 bases, leaving 12 bases between them. CDR1 is MNHEY, CDR2 SVGEGT, per germline. CDR3 sequence reads: CASRLRDTNEQFF. The CDR3 DNA is TGTGCCAGCAGGCTCCGGGACACCAATGAGCAGTTCTTC.

CDR3 sequence reads: CAGNDRGGEKLFF. CDR3 DNA: TGTGCCGGCAACGACAGGGGGGGCGAAAAACTGTTTTTT. This chain uses TRBV5-6 with TRBJ1-4; 9 bases match TRBD1. The germline gives CDR1 SGHDT, CDR2 YYEEEE. With V trimmed by 10 bases and J by 8 bases, 9 bases remained unmatched. This CDR3 has 13 amino acids.

This clonotype has just a few counts. The genes are TRBV10-2 and TRBJ2-7, with 9 bases aligning to TRBD2. V lost 6 bases, J lost 6 bases, and 6 bases stayed unmatched. The CDR3 length is 13 residues. In germline, CDR1 is WSHSY, CDR2 SAAADI. CDR3 DNA: TGCGCCAGCAGGGTAGCGGGAGCGGCCGAGCAGTACTTC. Translated: CASRVAGAAEQYF.

This clonotype showed up just a few times. The gene calls are TRBV4-1 and TRBJ1-2; D is unclear. V was cut by 2 bases and J by 5 bases, with 15 bases left in between. CDR1 MGHRA and CDR2 YSYEKL come from the germline V gene. The length of the CDR3 is 15 residues. The CDR3 nucleotides are TGCGCCAGCAGCCAAACGAGAATACCTACTTATGGCTACACCTTC. This encodes CASSQTRIPTYGYTF.

The V call is TRBV20-1, the J call TRBJ2-5; D may be TRBD1 (6 bases). CDR1 is DFQATT, CDR2 SNEGSKA, per germline (reference sequence). Trimming shortened V by 3 bases and J by 1 base, and 15 bases separated the two germline ends. There are 15 residues in the CDR3. The CDR3 here is CSAREEGESQETQYF. In DNA form, the CDR3 reads TGCAGTGCTAGGGAAGAGGGGGAATCCCAAGAGACCCAGTACTTC.

This clonotype showed up just a few times. This rearrangement joins TRBV29-1 to TRBJ2-4, with TRBD1 as a possible D gene (6 bases). Trimming removed 6 bases at V and 1 base at J, with 10 bases between. The CDR3 contains 13 residues. CDR1 is SQVTM, CDR2 ANQGSEA, per germline. CDR3 protein: CSVGQLAKNIQYF. The CDR3 nucleotides are TGCAGCGTCGGACAGCTGGCCAAAAACATTCAGTACTTC.

The genes are TRBV28 and TRBJ2-1, with TRBD2 identical over 9 bases. Germline V gene lookup returns CDR1 MDHEN and CDR2 SYDVKM. The V and J ends lost 3 bases and 8 bases, in that order; junction bases with no gene match: 11. The CDR3 is made up of 16 amino acids. The CDR3 bases are TGTGCCAGCAGTTTTAAGCGGGAGGATGTGTACCATGAGCAGTTCTTC. Protein: CASSFKREDVYHEQFF.

Only a few counts were recorded for this clonotype. The chain combines TRBV2 with TRBJ1-4; no definite D call. Germline CDR1 is SNHLY and CDR2 is FYNNEI. This CDR3 comprises 16 residues. V shed 6 bases and J shed 8 bases, with 22 bases lying between them. The CDR3 DNA sequence: TGTGCCAGCAGCACTGTGTCGATGGGTCATGGGGAAAAACTGTTTTTT. As protein: CASSTVSMGHGEKLFF.

The chain joins TRBV9 to TRBJ2-7; the D call may be TRBD1 or TRBD2 (5 bases each). There are 15 residues in the CDR3. CDR1 is SGDLS and CDR2 is YYNGEE in the germline V gene. The V end lost 3 bases, the J end lost 0 bases, and 13 bases lay between the germline ends. This CDR3 is CASSALGTGSYEQYF. Written as DNA, the CDR3 is TGTGCCAGCAGCGCCTTGGGGACCGGCTCCTACGAGCAGTACTTC.

The V call is TRBV2, the J call TRBJ2-1; 10 nucleotides agree with TRBD2. Germline CDR1 is SNHLY and CDR2 is FYNNEI. The CDR3 runs 14 residues. The V gene end was trimmed by 10 bases and the J gene end by 4 bases; junction bases not matched to a gene: 7. The CDR3, as DNA: TGTGCCAACCTAGCGGGAGATAAGTACAATGAGCAGTTCTTC. Its translation: CANLAGDKYNEQFF.

There are many counts of this clonotype. The V call is TRBV7-9, the J call TRBJ2-1; 13 nucleotides match TRBD2. The CDR3 length is 18 residues. The trim removed 6 bases at V and 5 bases at J, leaving 13 bases unmatched. Germline CDR1 reads SEHNR; CDR2 reads FQNEAQ (reference sequence). The CDR3 DNA sequence: TGTGCCAGCAGACCCCCCCTAGGACTAGCGGGGGACAACAATGAGCAGTTCTTC. It codes for CASRPPLGLAGDNNEQFF. Combining the CDR3 with reference TRBV7-9 and TRBJ2-1 gives the whole variable domain DTGVSQNPRHKITKRGQNVTFRCDPISEHNRLYWYRQTLGQGPEFLTYFQNEAQLEKSRLLSDRFSAERPKGSFSTLEIQRTEQGDSAMYLCASRPPLGLAGDNNEQFFGPGTRLTVL.

This sequence joins TRBV2 and TRBJ2-1, with 9 bases that match TRBD2. The CDR3 sequence is 19 residues long. The junction had 17 bases not matched to a gene; V was cut back by 6 bases and J by 2 bases. Per germline, CDR1 SNHLY and CDR2 FYNNEI. The CDR3 nucleotides read TGTGCCAGCAGGCGGGGATTAGCGGGGGCCCGTTCCCCCTACAATGAGCAGTTCTTC. Translation gives CASRRGLAGARSPYNEQFF.

The chain combines TRBV29-1 with TRBJ2-7, with 11 bases lining up with TRBD2. CDR1 is SQVTM and CDR2 is ANQGSEA in the germline V gene. The V gene end was trimmed by 6 bases and the J gene end by 3 bases; junction bases not matched to a gene: 4. The CDR3 contains 13 residues. DNA for the CDR3: TGCAGCGTCATTCTAGCGGGGGGCTACGAGCAGTACTTC. It encodes CSVILAGGYEQYF.

This clonotype was counted at least ten times. The chain carries TRBV12-3 or TRBV12-4 and TRBJ2-7, with TRBD2 matching over 7 bases. This CDR3 comprises 15 residues. V trimming: 3 bases; J trimming: 2 bases; junction bases outside the gene matches: 7. The CDR3 region is CASSFLGEGTYEQYF. DNA for the CDR3: TGTGCCAGCAGTTTCTTGGGGGAGGGTACCTACGAGCAGTACTTC.